This TCR beta chain was sequenced in a study of blood T cell repertoires in COVID-19. CDR3 length equals 14 residues. Germline lookup yields CDR1 MNHEY and CDR2 SVGAGI. V was clipped by 6 bases and J by 5 bases; unmatched bases: 8. Generated by immunoSEQ multiplex PCR, the TCRdb table keeps only in-frame clones and is missing some. The top ten hold just under 0.8% of the sample, which has some 250,000 clones, approximately 91% seen once. The receptor's source is a woman aged 25-40 years with acute or convalescent COVID-19. Sequencing used peripheral blood. V is TRBV6-5 and J is TRBJ2-5, with 8 bases aligning to TRBD2. The CDR3 DNA sequence: TGTGCCAGCAGGGTCGGGAGGGCCTTGGAGACCCAGTACTTC. Amino acids: CASRVGRALETQYF.